The rows below give T cell receptor beta chains drawn from one sample of a study of blood T cell repertoires in COVID-19. Only in-frame clones appear in the TCRdb table, and some are missing; sequencing was by immunoSEQ multiplex PCR. The top ten hold roughly 1.5% of the sample, which has 200,000 to 250,000 clones, almost 90% seen once. The material sequenced was peripheral blood. The receptors derive from a man between 18 and 29 years old with active or convalescent COVID-19. The CDR3 runs from the conserved cysteine through the conserved F or W. D genes are given only for firm matches. Expanded clones are given a class, and other clones once, few, many or no size at all.

DNA	CDR3	J	size	V	D
TGTGCCTGGAGCCTCAGCGGGAGTTTGGGCAATGAGCAGTTCTTC	CAWSLSGSLGNEQFF	TRBJ2-1	NA	TRBV30	TRBD2
TGTGCCACCCTCCCGGGACAGGTGATCTATGGCTACACCTTC	CATLPGQVIYGYTF	TRBJ1-2	NA	TRBV28	TRBD1
TGTGCCAGCAGCCCCCACGCCAGCAGTTTAGGGGTTGTTGAGCAGTTCTTC	CASSPHASSLGVVEQFF	TRBJ2-1	NA	TRBV27	NA
TGCGCCAGCAGTCAATCCCCCTACTACGAGCAGTACTTC	CASSQSPYYEQYF	TRBJ2-7	NA	TRBV23-1	NA
TGTGCCAGCAGCTCTTACAGCCTTCCACAGGGGGCAGTAGCGTCACCCCTCCACTTT	CASSSYSLPQGAVASPLHF	TRBJ1-6	NA	TRBV5-6	TRBD1
TGCAGCGTGCTGGACAGGTTTAGCAATCAGCCCCAGCATTTT	CSVLDRFSNQPQHF	TRBJ1-5	medium-sized	TRBV29-1	TRBD1
TGTGCCAGCAGCTTAGACTCCTACGCCTACGAGCAGTACTTC	CASSLDSYAYEQYF	TRBJ2-7	NA	TRBV7-8	NA
TGTGCCAGCAGTGGACAGCCCAACACTGAAGCTTTCTTT	CASSGQPNTEAFF	TRBJ1-1	NA	TRBV2	NA
TGTGCCAGCAGTGACTCCAGCGGATCACCCCTCCACTTT	CASSDSSGSPLHF	TRBJ1-6	NA	TRBV6-4	NA
TGTGCCAGCAGCTCCGGACAGGGTCCGGAGCAGTTCTTC	CASSSGQGPEQFF	TRBJ2-1	NA	TRBV5-5	TRBD1
TGCAGTGCTAGTACGTGGGAGGGATTTGGTGAGCAGTTCTTC	CSASTWEGFGEQFF	TRBJ2-1	NA	TRBV20-1	TRBD2
TGTGCCAGCAGCACGAGCCCCAATCTAGCGGGGGACTACAATGAGCAGTTCTTC	CASSTSPNLAGDYNEQFF	TRBJ2-1	NA	TRBV7-9	TRBD2
TGTGCCAGCAGCCAACTACAATATGGCTACACCTTC	CASSQLQYGYTF	TRBJ1-2	NA	TRBV6-6	NA
TGTGCCAGCAGCTTAGAGGGGACACGGATAAGCTCCTACAATGAGCAGTTCTTC	CASSLEGTRISSYNEQFF	TRBJ2-1	NA	TRBV7-2	NA
TGTGCCAGCAGTTCCCCCGGGACAGGGGTAAACACCATATATTTT	CASSSPGTGVNTIYF	TRBJ1-3	few	TRBV28	TRBD1
TGCGCCAGCAGCTTGGACGGACAGGGTAGAGGGGACGAGCAGTACTTC	CASSLDGQGRGDEQYF	TRBJ2-7	NA	TRBV5-1	TRBD1
TGTGCCAGCTCACCAGTCAGGGATAGCAATCAGCCCCAGCATTTT	CASSPVRDSNQPQHF	TRBJ1-5	NA	TRBV18	NA
TGTGCCTGGAGCGCTACCAAAAACACTGAAGCTTTCTTT	CAWSATKNTEAFF	TRBJ1-1	NA	TRBV30	NA
TGTGCCAGCAGCCCAAGAGCGGGAGGGTCGGCCGGGGAGCTGTTTTTT	CASSPRAGGSAGELFF	TRBJ2-2	NA	TRBV2	TRBD2
TGTGCCAGCAGCCAAGATGGGGTCATGGGACAGCATCAGCCCCAGCATTTT	CASSQDGVMGQHQPQHF	TRBJ1-5	NA	TRBV4-2	TRBD1
TGTGCCAGCAGCGTAGAGCAGGGGAGTTATTCACCCCTCCACTTT	CASSVEQGSYSPLHF	TRBJ1-6	NA	TRBV9	NA
TGTGCCAGCAGCCCGGGTGGGGCGGAGGGGATTTATAGCAATCAGCCCCAGCATTTT	CASSPGGAEGIYSNQPQHF	TRBJ1-5	NA	TRBV11-2	NA
TGTGCCAGCAGCGTTAAGGGACTAGCGGACAATGAGCAGTTCTTC	CASSVKGLADNEQFF	TRBJ2-1	NA	TRBV9	TRBD2
TGTGCCAGCTCCCCCGAGCGGGAGAGCACAGATACGCAGTATTTT	CASSPERESTDTQYF	TRBJ2-3	once	TRBV18	TRBD2
TGTGCCAGCACCAATACAGGGTACGCTGAAGCTTTCTTT	CASTNTGYAEAFF	TRBJ1-1	NA	TRBV27	NA
TGTGCCAGCAACTCCGACAGGGTCTACGAGCAGTACTTC	CASNSDRVYEQYF	TRBJ2-7	NA	TRBV6-5	TRBD1
TGTGCCTGGAGTGAGAGACAGGCGGGTGGGTCACCCCTCCACTTT	CAWSERQAGGSPLHF	TRBJ1-6	NA	TRBV30	NA
TGCGCCAGCAGCCGGACTAGCAAGGGTGCAGATACGCAGTATTTT	CASSRTSKGADTQYF	TRBJ2-3	NA	TRBV5-1	TRBD2
TGTGCCAGTAGTACCCCCTCGGGACAGGGGGCTGGTCAGCCCCAGCATTTT	CASSTPSGQGAGQPQHF	TRBJ1-5	NA	TRBV19	TRBD1
TGTGCCAGCAGTTTATACGGGGGCTCCTACGAGCAGTACTTC	CASSLYGGSYEQYF	TRBJ2-7	NA	TRBV27	NA
TGTGCCAGCAGTTTGAGCCCATTCGGCACTGAAGCTTTCTTT	CASSLSPFGTEAFF	TRBJ1-1	NA	TRBV27	NA
TGTGCCAGTAGTGAGGCGGGACGCACAGATACGCAGTATTTT	CASSEAGRTDTQYF	TRBJ2-3	NA	TRBV19	NA
TGTCCATTACGTAGGCTAGCGGGAGGGATTTTTTGTAATGAGCAGTTCTTC	CPLRRLAGGIFCNEQFF	TRBJ2-1	NA	TRBV3-1/TRBV3-2	TRBD2
TGTGCCTGGAGTGGGGGGGAACAGGGGGCTCTGCACGAGCAGTACTTC	CAWSGGEQGALHEQYF	TRBJ2-7	NA	TRBV30	TRBD1
TGCGCCAGCAGCCAAGATCTCTCACGGCAGGGCACTAATGAAAAACTGTTTTTT	CASSQDLSRQGTNEKLFF	TRBJ1-4	NA	TRBV4-3	NA
TGTGCCAGCTTGATGCTGACTAGCGGGGGAACAGATACGCAGTATTTT	CASLMLTSGGTDTQYF	TRBJ2-3	NA	TRBV21-1	NA